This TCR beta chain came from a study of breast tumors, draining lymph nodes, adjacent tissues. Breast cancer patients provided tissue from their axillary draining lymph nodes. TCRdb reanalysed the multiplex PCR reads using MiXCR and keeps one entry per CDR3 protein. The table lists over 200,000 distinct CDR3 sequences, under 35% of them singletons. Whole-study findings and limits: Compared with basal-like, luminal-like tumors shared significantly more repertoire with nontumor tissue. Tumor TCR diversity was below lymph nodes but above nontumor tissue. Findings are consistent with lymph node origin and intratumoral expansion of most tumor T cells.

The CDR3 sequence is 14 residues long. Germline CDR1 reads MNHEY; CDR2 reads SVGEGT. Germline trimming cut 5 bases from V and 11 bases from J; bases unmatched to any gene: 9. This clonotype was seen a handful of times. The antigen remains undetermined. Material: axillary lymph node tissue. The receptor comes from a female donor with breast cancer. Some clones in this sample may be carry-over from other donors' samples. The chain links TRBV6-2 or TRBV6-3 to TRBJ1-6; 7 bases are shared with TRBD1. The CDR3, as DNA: TGTGCCAGCAGTCACGGGCAGGGGGGCACACCCCTCCACTTT. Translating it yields CASSHGQGGTPLHF.